This T cell receptor beta chain derives from a study of CD8 T cells in ankylosing spondylitis. As the method for making TCR beta libraries, quantitative 5'-RACE with molecular barcodes was used. Via MiXCR, TCRdb re-called the 5' RACE reads, giving one row per CDR3 protein. The table has some 240,000 distinct CDR3 sequences, approximately 9% seen once. Overall study findings and caveats: The authors reported significant enrichment of disease-linked clones in matched ankylosing spondylitis synovial fluid.

Germline V CDR1 and CDR2: MNHEY, SVGEGT. V was pared by 5 bases and J by 6 bases, with 9 bases of the junction left unmatched. The CDR3 totals 15 residues. This clonotype was recorded a few times. No antigen is known for it. Sequenced input: blood, either unsorted or a sorted T cell fraction (not recorded which). This receptor was obtained from a male donor with ankylosing spondylitis or in good health (not recorded which). The chain has TRBV6-2 or TRBV6-3 and TRBJ2-1, with 8 bases that match TRBD2. The CDR3 region is CASSRRLAHFNEQFF. The CDR3 DNA follows: TGTGCCAGCAGTCGTCGACTAGCGCACTTCAATGAGCAGTTCTTC.